This is a list of T cell receptor beta chains from one sample in a study of beta chain features in type 1 diabetes. The assay was immunoSEQ multiplex PCR, and TCRdb's table has in-frame clones only and misses some. The sample comprises under 400,000 clones, around 19% of which are singletons, and under 0.05% rests with the top ten. Sequencing was carried out using naive CD4+ T cells from blood. Every receptor here comes from a woman younger than 35 in good health. Each CDR3 is given with its conserved first and last residue. A D gene is named only where the DNA matches it firmly. Rows give clone size only sometimes, using once, few, many, or a class for an expanded clone.

clone size | J gene | D gene | V gene | CDR3 DNA | CDR3 protein
. | TRBJ2-7 | . | TRBV30 | TGTGCCTGGAGTTCAGACTGGAGTACGTACGAGCAGTACTTC | CAWSSDWSTYEQYF
few | TRBJ2-2 | . | TRBV5-1 | TGCGCCAGCAGCACACGACAGGTCGAGGGCTCCGGGGAGCTGTTTTTT | CASSTRQVEGSGELFF
few | TRBJ2-5 | . | TRBV7-9 | TGTGCCAGCAGCTTCGGACAGAGAGAGACCCAGTACTTC | CASSFGQRETQYF
. | TRBJ1-1 | . | TRBV19 | TGTGCCAGTACCCCGGTACGGGGGAACACTGAAGCTTTCTTT | CASTPVRGNTEAFF
. | TRBJ1-2 | . | TRBV29-1 | TGCAGCGTCCGGACAGTAGGCCTTAACTATGGCTACACCTTC | CSVRTVGLNYGYTF
. | TRBJ1-4 | . | TRBV20-1 | TGCAGTGCCAGTGACAGGGAAAAACTGTTTTTT | CSASDREKLFF
. | TRBJ1-1 | . | TRBV7-2 | TGTGCCAGCAGCTTAAGGACAGCGAACACTGAAGCTTTCTTT | CASSLRTANTEAFF
once | TRBJ1-2 | TRBD1 | TRBV11-3 | TGTGCCAGCAGCACCAACGGACAGGTCTCGGTGGGCTACACCTTC | CASSTNGQVSVGYTF
few | TRBJ1-2 | . | TRBV19 | TGTGCCAGTAGTATCCTCAGTGGTGGCTACACCTTC | CASSILSGGYTF
few | TRBJ1-1 | TRBD1 | TRBV7-2 | TGTGCCAGCAGCTCCGACAGGGAAGGAAAAACTGAAGCTTTCTTT | CASSSDREGKTEAFF
. | TRBJ1-1 | TRBD1 | TRBV11-2 | TGTGCCAGCCACCGCCCGACAGGGGAGGACACTGAAGCTTTCTTT | CASHRPTGEDTEAFF
. | TRBJ2-7 | . | TRBV5-1 | TGCGCCAGATACACGACCTACGAGCAGTACTTC | CARYTTYEQYF
few | TRBJ2-1 | . | TRBV4-1 | TGCGCCAGCAGCCACCCGACAGCTAGAAAGTACAATGAGCAGTTCTTC | CASSHPTARKYNEQFF
. | TRBJ2-1 | TRBD2 | TRBV14 | TGTGCCAGCAGCCCAGGACTAGCGGGAGTTAATGAGCAGTTCTTC | CASSPGLAGVNEQFF
. | TRBJ2-1 | TRBD2 | TRBV9 | TGTGCCAGCAGCGTAGGGGGACTAGCGGGACCCAATGAGCAGTTCTTC | CASSVGGLAGPNEQFF
few | TRBJ2-5 | . | TRBV5-1 | TGCGCCAGCAGCTTGGTTGCCAGTCAAGAGACCCAGTACTTC | CASSLVASQETQYF
few | TRBJ1-2 | TRBD1 | TRBV5-6 | TGTGCCAGCAGCAAGGACAGGCACTATGGCTACACCTTC | CASSKDRHYGYTF
. | TRBJ2-1 | . | TRBV5-1 | TGCGCCAGCAGCGGGGGGACAGTTTATGAGCAGTTCTTC | CASSGGTVYEQFF
few | TRBJ2-7 | TRBD2 | TRBV6-5 | TGTGCCAGCAATATAGCGGGAGCCTACGAGCAGTACTTC | CASNIAGAYEQYF
few | TRBJ2-7 | TRBD1 | TRBV5-1 | TGCGCCAGCAGCGGCGACGGGACAGCAGCCTACGAGCAGTACTTC | CASSGDGTAAYEQYF
. | TRBJ2-3 | . | TRBV5-4 | TGTGCCAGCAGCTTAAAGGGGCTGGTAGATACGCAGTATTTT | CASSLKGLVDTQYF
few | TRBJ1-2 | TRBD1 | TRBV7-6 | TGTGCCAGCAGCCACCAGGGGGCAGCTGGCTACACCTTC | CASSHQGAAGYTF
few | TRBJ1-2 | . | TRBV7-2 | TGTGCCAGCAGCTCGAGGACAGACTATGGCTACACCTTC | CASSSRTDYGYTF
. | TRBJ1-6 | TRBD1 | TRBV11-2 | TGTGCCAGCAGCCCTATAAGGGGGCTTCGTTCACCCCTCCACTTT | CASSPIRGLRSPLHF
. | TRBJ1-1 | . | TRBV11-3 | TGTGCCAGCAGCTTCGCCCAGATGAACACTGAAGCTTTCTTT | CASSFAQMNTEAFF
. | TRBJ1-1 | . | TRBV7-2 | TGTGCCAGCAGCGCCGCCCGGGGTCGGGGGTCTGAAGCTTTCTTT | CASSAARGRGSEAFF
. | TRBJ2-5 | . | TRBV5-4 | TGTGCCAGCAGCTTGCGAGAGACCCAGTACTTC | CASSLRETQYF
few | TRBJ1-2 | . | TRBV29-1 | TGCAGCGTGACGACAGGCGCCTATGGCTACACCTTC | CSVTTGAYGYTF
. | TRBJ1-1 | . | TRBV29-1 | TGCAGCTCCGGGTCGGTGGGCACTGAAGCTTTCTTT | CSSGSVGTEAFF
few | TRBJ2-4 | TRBD1 | TRBV9 | TGTGCCAGCAGCGAAGGACAGGGGATAGCCAAAAACATTCAGTACTTC | CASSEGQGIAKNIQYF
. | TRBJ2-7 | . | TRBV29-1 | TGCAGCGTCAGTGGCGGGACGGGTCTCTACGAGCAGTACTTC | CSVSGGTGLYEQYF
. | TRBJ2-1 | TRBD1 | TRBV5-1 | TGCGCCAGCAGCCCGGGACAGGGGCTTGGAAATGAGCAGTTCTTC | CASSPGQGLGNEQFF
few | TRBJ2-3 | TRBD1 | TRBV11-2 | TGTGCCAGCAGCTTAGAAGGGGGCGGGTATACGCAGTATTTT | CASSLEGGGYTQYF
few | TRBJ2-7 | TRBD1 | TRBV5-1 | TGCGCCAGCAGCGCGGACAGGGATAACGAGCAGTACTTC | CASSADRDNEQYF
. | TRBJ1-1 | . | TRBV18 | TGTGCCAGCTCATCCCTAACAGGGAACACTGAAGCTTTCTTT | CASSSLTGNTEAFF
. | TRBJ2-3 | TRBD2 | TRBV5-1 | TGCGCCAGCAGCTTGGCGGCTAGCGGGGGCACAGATACGCAGTATTTT | CASSLAASGGTDTQYF
few | TRBJ2-1 | . | TRBV18 | TGTGCCAGCTCACGCAGCTACAATGAGCAGTTCTTC | CASSRSYNEQFF
few | TRBJ2-2 | . | TRBV4-3 | TGCGCCAGCAGCCAACAGGGGGGCTCCGGGGAGCTGTTTTTT | CASSQQGGSGELFF
. | TRBJ1-2 | . | TRBV6-5 | TGTGCCAGCAGTTACGGACCCGGCCACCCGGGAGGCTACACCTTC | CASSYGPGHPGGYTF
few | TRBJ2-3 | . | TRBV13 | TGTGCCAGCAGCTTGAAAGGGGGAGTAACAGATACGCAGTATTTT | CASSLKGGVTDTQYF
few | TRBJ2-1 | . | TRBV10-3 | TGTGCCATCAGTGAAGCGGGCCGAGAGCAGTTCTTC | CAISEAGREQFF
. | TRBJ2-5 | . | TRBV4-1 | TGCGCCAGCAGCCAACCGGACACTTCCCTGGAGACCCAGTACTTC | CASSQPDTSLETQYF